The next 21 T cell receptor beta chains were all read from a single sample in a study of cytomegalovirus exposure and HLA in healthy donors. Use of 60 Vbeta and 13 Jbeta primers characterized the PCR. The table came from immunoSEQ multiplex PCR; TCRdb's copy has only in-frame clones and leaves some out. The table records roughly 190,000 clones, around 81% of them present only once. The specimen was PBMCs. Receptors originate from a woman between 50 and 59 years old in good health and CMV-seropositive.

The chain employs TRBV7-2 and TRBJ2-1, with D perhaps TRBD1 (6 bases). The CDR3 is made up of 16 amino acids. V lost 5 bases, J lost 0 bases, and 14 bases lay in between. CDR1 is SGHTA and CDR2 is FQGNSA in the germline V gene. DNA for the CDR3: TGTGCCAGCAGCCGTAGACAGGAGATCTCCTACAATGAGCAGTTCTTC. This sequence encodes CASSRRQEISYNEQFF.

The chain has TRBV6-6 and TRBJ2-3; 7 bases are a match to TRBD2. J lost 3 bases, V lost 10 bases, and 13 bases had no gene match. Germline V gene lookup returns CDR1 MNHNY and CDR2 SVGAGI (reference sequence). The CDR3 covers 15 residues. The CDR3 DNA sequence: TGTGCCATCTATTCTGGCGGGGGTAATACAGATACGCAGTATTTT. Translation: CAIYSGGGNTDTQYF.

A note on this clone: A junction end diverges from the germline sequence, so it may reflect a read error. Other DNA sequences in the same sample also yield this CDR3. This chain joins TRBV7-9 and TRBJ1-1; 11 nucleotides match TRBD1. CDR3 size: 15 residues. Germline CDR1 and CDR2: SEHNR and FQNEAQ (reference sequence). The CDR3 spells CASSLDRGLVSEAFF. CDR3 DNA: TGTGCCAGTAGCTTGGACAGGGGGCTCGTTTCTGAAGCTTTCTTT. The full variable domain, its missing parts supplied by reference TRBV7-9 and TRBJ1-1, is DTGVSQNPRHKITKRGQNVTFRCDPISEHNRLYWYRQTLGQGPEFLTYFQNEAQLEKSRLLSDRFSAERPKGSFSTLEIQRTEQGDSAMYLCASSLDRGLVSEAFFGQGTRLTVV.

The chain combines TRBV4-1 with TRBJ2-5, with TRBD2 as a possible D gene (6 bases). The DNA matches TRBJ2-7 better at its end, which makes the J call doubtful. Germline V CDR1 and CDR2: MGHRA, YSYEKL. This CDR3 contains 14 residues. CDR3 sequence reads: CASSHKRGDYEQYF. CDR3 nucleotide sequence: TGCGCCAGCAGCCATAAGCGCGGGGACTACGAGCAGTACTTC.

The chain carries TRBV28 and TRBJ1-1, with TRBD1 as a possible D gene (6 bases). The CDR3 spans 15 residues. Germline loops: CDR1 MDHEN, CDR2 SYDVKM. Trimming removed 6 bases at V and 1 base at J, with 15 bases between. The CDR3 DNA follows: TGTGCCAGCAGGCAGACAGGTTTGGGGAACACTGAAGCTTTCTTT. It translates to CASRQTGLGNTEAFF.

This chain uses TRBV30 with TRBJ2-6; tentative D call: TRBD2 (6 bases). The V and J ends lost 3 bases and 0 bases respectively, with 12 bases between them. Germline V gene lookup returns CDR1 GTSNPN and CDR2 SVGIG (reference sequence). The CDR3 sequence is 16 residues long. Here the CDR3 DNA reads TGTGCCTGGAGGGAGGGGCGAAGCTCTGGGGCCAACGTCCTGACTTTC. Its translation: CAWREGRSSGANVLTF.

V gene TRBV5-1 combines with J gene TRBJ1-2; TRBD1 is a possible D gene (6 bases). From germline, CDR1 is SGHRS and CDR2 YFSETQ. The germline V and J ends were trimmed by 3 bases and 4 bases, with 13 bases remaining between them. This CDR3 spans 14 amino acids. The CDR3 nucleotides read TGCGCCAGCAGCTCCGGACAGCCCGGCTATGGCTACACCTTC. This encodes CASSSGQPGYGYTF.

The chain combines TRBV7-3 with TRBJ2-1; TRBD2 might be the D (6 bases). Between the trimmed V and J ends, which lost 5 bases and 6 bases, there was a span of 11 bases. Germline V CDR1 and CDR2: SGHTA, FQGTGA. CDR3 length equals 13 residues. CDR3 coding DNA: TGTGCCAGCAGCCCCGGGCGGGGCAATGAGCAGTTCTTC. This sequence encodes CASSPGRGNEQFF.

The rearrangement uses TRBV5-4 and TRBJ2-1; 11 positions match TRBD2. The CDR3 runs to 16 residues. Per the germline V gene, CDR1 is SGHNT and CDR2 is YYREEE (reference sequence). With 4 bases clipped from V and 4 bases from J, the junction kept 7 bases outside the gene matches. CDR3 sequence (DNA): TGTGCCAGCAGCCCTCCGGGACTAGCGGCATACAATGAGCAGTTCTTC. Its protein product is CASSPPGLAAYNEQFF.

The chain employs TRBV7-9 and TRBJ1-3, with no clear D. Germline loops: CDR1 SEHNR, CDR2 FQNEAQ (reference sequence). Trimming removed 5 bases from V and 4 bases from J, with 6 bases in between. CDR3 length: 12 amino acids. CDR3 residues: CASSGLGNTIYF. The CDR3 coding sequence is TGTGCCAGCAGCGGCCTGGGAAACACCATATATTTT.

The chain employs TRBV20-1 and TRBJ1-1; the D is unclear. Trimming cost V 5 bases and J 8 bases, with 12 bases left between them. CDR1 is DFQATT and CDR2 is SNEGSKA in the germline V gene (reference sequence). This CDR3 is 11 amino acids long. The CDR3 coding sequence is TGCAGTGCTCCCGGGGTCTTAGAAGCTTTCTTT. Protein product: CSAPGVLEAFF.

This clone was detected once. V usage is TRBV7-3 and J usage is TRBJ2-5; 11 bases align to TRBD2. CDR1 SGHTA and CDR2 FQGTGA come from the germline V gene. CDR3 size: 18 residues. Trimming cost V 7 bases and J 4 bases; bases outside gene matches: 17. DNA for the CDR3: TGTGCCAGCAACCGTTCAGCGGCTAGCGGGGGGCTGGGAGAGACCCAGTACTTC. This sequence encodes CASNRSAASGGLGETQYF.

This clone turned up a few times. This chain joins TRBV12-5 and TRBJ1-1, with 9 positions matching TRBD1. V was pared by 6 bases and J by 7 bases, with 9 bases of the junction left unmatched. CDR1 LGHNT and CDR2 FRNRAP come from the germline V gene. The length of the CDR3 is 14 residues. CDR3 sequence reads: CASGQGQGFVEAFF. The CDR3 region has the DNA TGTGCTAGTGGGCAAGGACAGGGGTTTGTTGAAGCTTTCTTT.

V usage is TRBV4-1 and J usage is TRBJ1-1; D call uncertain. The CDR3 sequence is 14 residues long. Germline loops: CDR1 MGHRA, CDR2 YSYEKL. V lost 5 bases and J 4 bases, leaving 14 bases between the germline ends. This chain's CDR3 is CASSKSREGTEAFF. For the CDR3, the DNA is TGCGCCAGCAGCAAAAGTCGGGAGGGCACTGAAGCTTTCTTT.

The rearrangement uses TRBV19 and TRBJ1-5, with 8 positions matching TRBD1. The CDR3 runs 16 residues. V was clipped by 5 bases and J by 7 bases; unmatched bases: 13. The germline gives CDR1 LNHDA, CDR2 SQIVND (reference sequence). CDR3 DNA: TGTGCCAGTAGTGTGTCCCGGGACAGGACCCTACAGCCCCAGCATTTT. It encodes CASSVSRDRTLQPQHF.

The chain combines TRBV28 with TRBJ2-7, with 10 nucleotides matching TRBD1. With 5 bases clipped from V and 3 bases from J, the junction kept 4 bases outside the gene matches. The CDR3 is 14 amino acids. In germline, CDR1 is MDHEN, CDR2 SYDVKM. CDR3 DNA sequence: TGTGCCAGCAGTACGACAGGGGGCCTCTACGAGCAGTACTTC. This sequence encodes CASSTTGGLYEQYF.

The chain links TRBV19 to TRBJ2-2; weak D call: TRBD1 (5 bases). The germline CDR1 and CDR2 sequences are LNHDA and SQIVND (reference sequence). The CDR3 is made up of 14 amino acids. V was trimmed by 2 bases and J by 5 bases, leaving 9 bases between them. The CDR3 DNA reads TGTGCCAGTAGTATACAGGGTCGGACCGGGGAGCTGTTTTTT. Translated, it gives CASSIQGRTGELFF. Supplemented by reference TRBV19 and TRBJ2-2, the full variable domain reads DGGITQSPKYLFRKEGQNVTLSCEQNLNHDAMYWYRQDPGQGLRLIYYSQIVNDFQKGDIAEGYSVSREKKESFPLTVTSAQKNPTAFYLCASSIQGRTGELFFGEGSRLTVL.

Concerning this clone: Other DNA sequences within the sample encode an identical CDR3. The chain carries TRBV6-5 and TRBJ1-2; TRBD1 might be the D (6 bases). V dropped 6 bases and J dropped 4 bases, with 9 bases sitting between them. The CDR3 length is 12 residues. Germline CDR1 reads MNHEY; CDR2 reads SVGAGI. CDR3 bases: TGTGCCAGCAGGACAGGTGGCTATGGCTACACCTTC. As protein: CASRTGGYGYTF.

The chain joins TRBV5-4 to TRBJ1-2; D gene ambiguous. Germline CDR1 is SGHNT and CDR2 is YYREEE (reference sequence). The CDR3 length is 13 residues. Trimming took 4 bases from V and 2 from J, leaving 9 bases between them. CDR3 DNA: TGTGCCAGCAGCCCCCAGAGGAACTATGGCTACACCTTC. The encoded protein is CASSPQRNYGYTF.

The J gene is TRBJ1-1, the V gene TRBV29-1; D not resolved. V was shortened by 0 bases and J by 3 bases, with 11 bases between the two germline ends. The CDR3 is 14 residues long. Germline CDR1 and CDR2: SQVTM and ANQGSEA. The CDR3 region is CSVEDFSPYTEAFF. The CDR3 DNA reads TGCAGCGTTGAAGATTTCTCTCCCTACACTGAAGCTTTCTTT.

The table lists this clone with a few counts. The V call is TRBV11-2, the J call TRBJ2-7; maybe TRBD2 (6 bases). The germline V and J ends were trimmed by 5 bases and 1 base, with 15 bases remaining between them. This CDR3 is 15 amino acids long. Germline assignment: CDR1 SGHAT and CDR2 FQNNGV. In nucleotides, the CDR3 is TGTGCCAGCAGCCCAACCGGGACTGCTTCCTACGAGCAGTACTTC. It specifies CASSPTGTASYEQYF.